The 8 T cell receptor beta chains listed next were all sequenced from one sample in a study of CD8+ T cells in alopecia areata. RNA, once extracted, was reverse transcribed into cDNA for use as the sequencing template. Clones were sequenced by immunoSEQ multiplex PCR, and TCRdb holds only the in-frame ones, with some missing. This table holds some 100,000 clones, about 61% found once. Described treatment: oral pan-JAK inhibitor, 5-10 mg twice daily. This material consisted of CD8+ T cells sorted from blood, taken at week 4, from a patient treated with tofacitinib. All receptors derive from a human donor with alopecia areata.

The chain is built from TRBV27 and TRBJ1-2; no firm D call. Germline values: CDR1 MNHEY, CDR2 SMNVEV (reference sequence). Trimming removed 0 bases from V and 5 bases from J, with 13 bases in between. CDR3 length equals 15 residues. CDR3 nucleotide sequence: TGTGCCAGCAGTTTATCGGCCCTGGGCGGATATGGCTACACCTTC. It yields the protein CASSLSALGGYGYTF.

The V and J genes are TRBV28 and TRBJ2-3; 9 nucleotides agree with TRBD1. CDR1 is MDHEN, CDR2 SYDVKM, per germline. The junction had 11 bases not matched to a gene; V was cut back by 5 bases and J by 2 bases. The CDR3 consists of 17 residues. CDR3 region: CASSHFGQGTNTDTQYF. CDR3 bases: TGTGCCAGCAGTCATTTTGGACAGGGGACGAACACAGATACGCAGTATTTT.

The gene calls are TRBV30 and TRBJ1-1; a weak D match, TRBD1 (6 bases). V was trimmed by 5 bases and J by 4 bases, leaving 17 bases between them. The germline V gene has CDR1 GTSNPN and CDR2 SVGIG (reference sequence). This CDR3 comprises 14 residues. The CDR3 nucleotides are TGTGCCTGGGATTCGGGGCGGGGGCCCACTGAAGCTTTCTTT. This gives the protein CAWDSGRGPTEAFF.

V usage is TRBV27 and J usage is TRBJ1-2; D is unresolved. The CDR3 has 15 residues. Trimming cost V 4 bases and J 7 bases, with 19 bases left between them. Germline values: CDR1 MNHEY, CDR2 SMNVEV (reference sequence). As DNA, the CDR3 is TGTGCCAGCAGTTCCCCGGGATTAGGAAAGGTTGGCTACACCTTC. This codes for CASSSPGLGKVGYTF.

V usage is TRBV11-2 and J usage is TRBJ2-1; 13 bases fit TRBD2. V trimming: 1 base; J trimming: 8 bases; junction bases outside the gene matches: 5. CDR1 and CDR2 from the germline V gene are SGHAT and FQNNGV. This CDR3 has 16 residues. The CDR3 nucleotides read TGTGCCAGCAGCTTAGGACTAGCGGGGGGAGACTATGAGCAGTTCTTC. Translating it yields CASSLGLAGGDYEQFF. The whole variable domain, filled in from reference TRBV11-2 and TRBJ2-1, reads EAGVAQSPRYKIIEKRQSVAFWCNPISGHATLYWYQQILGQGPKLLIQFQNNGVVDDSQLPKDRFSAERLKGVDSTLKIQPAKLEDSAVYLCASSLGLAGGDYEQFFGPGTRLTVL.

The chain is built from TRBV30 and TRBJ2-2; D not certain. The CDR3 consists of 11 residues. Germline lookup yields CDR1 GTSNPN and CDR2 SVGIG (reference sequence). V gave up 8 bases and J gave up 7 bases, with 11 bases separating them. CDR3 DNA sequence: TGTGCCGTTCATGACCACGGGGAGCTGTTTTTT. It translates to CAVHDHGELFF. Supplemented by reference TRBV30 and TRBJ2-2, the full variable domain reads SQTIHQWPATLVQPVGSPLSLECTVEGTSNPNLYWYRQAAGRGLQLLFYSVGIGQISSEVPQNLSASRPQDRQFILSSKKLLLSDSGFYLCAVHDHGELFFGEGSRLTVL.

The J gene is TRBJ1-2, the V gene TRBV30; D gene uncertain. From germline, CDR1 is GTSNPN and CDR2 SVGIG (reference sequence). This CDR3 region has 13 residues. V shed 5 bases and J shed 13 bases, with 23 bases lying between them. CDR3 in DNA: TGTGCCTGGTCCTTTCTGGATGCCTTTGGCCTCACCTTC. This codes for CAWSFLDAFGLTF.

The J gene is TRBJ1-1, the V gene TRBV30; a possible D gene is TRBD1 (5 bases). Deletions cut 2 bases from V and 5 bases from J, with 12 bases between. Germline CDR1 and CDR2: GTSNPN and SVGIG (reference sequence). CDR3 size: 13 residues. The chain's CDR3 is CAWSQRGATEAFF. CDR3 bases: TGTGCCTGGAGTCAACGAGGGGCAACTGAAGCTTTCTTT. Together with reference TRBV30 and TRBJ1-1, the CDR3 gives the full variable domain: SQTIHQWPATLVQPVGSPLSLECTVEGTSNPNLYWYRQAAGRGLQLLFYSVGIGQISSEVPQNLSASRPQDRQFILSSKKLLLSDSGFYLCAWSQRGATEAFFGQGTRLTVV.